In this sample, the clone carrying this T cell receptor beta chain turned up once. This sample was taken from a study of T cell changes during pregnancy in multiple sclerosis. Looked up from germline, CDR1 is MDHEN and CDR2 is SYDVKM. This CDR3 region has 11 residues. The V end was cut by 10 bases, the J end by 3 bases, with 7 bases between. The data were produced by immunoSEQ multiplex PCR, yet TCRdb's version contains in-frame clones alone and is incomplete. In the table there are 85,000 to 90,000 clones, 94% of which are singletons. The chain uses TRBV28 and TRBJ2-1; D possibly corresponds to TRBD2 (6 bases). The sample in question was peripheral blood, obtained after pregnancy. The sequence came from a female donor in good health, enrolled as a control in a pregnancy study. CDR3 sequence reads: CATEGYNEQFF. CDR3 in DNA: TGTGCCACGGAGGGCTACAATGAGCAGTTCTTC.